The subject of this entry is one T cell receptor (beta chain). Its antigen remains unknown. A read error may produce the germline difference seen at one junction end. Per germline, CDR1 SGHRS and CDR2 YFSETQ. The length of the CDR3 is 15 residues. TCRdb's copy holds only in-frame clones and misses some; the assay was immunoSEQ multiplex PCR. The repertoire holds roughly 5,000 clones, with over 60% as singletons. This record belongs to a study of chemoradiotherapy in HPV16-positive cancers. Notes on the study in general: HPV-specific T cells were functionally defined from only a couple of HPV16-positive patients.

This receptor was identified in a human donor with HPV-associated anogenital cancer. V is TRBV5-1 and J is TRBJ2-7; 10 bases map to TRBD1. The biological material was taken from a patient who underwent chemoradiotherapy. The CDR3 loop is CASSSSAGQGGRVSF. The CDR3 coding sequence is TGCGCCAGCAGCAGCAGCGCAGGACAGGGGGGTAGGGTTAGCTTC.